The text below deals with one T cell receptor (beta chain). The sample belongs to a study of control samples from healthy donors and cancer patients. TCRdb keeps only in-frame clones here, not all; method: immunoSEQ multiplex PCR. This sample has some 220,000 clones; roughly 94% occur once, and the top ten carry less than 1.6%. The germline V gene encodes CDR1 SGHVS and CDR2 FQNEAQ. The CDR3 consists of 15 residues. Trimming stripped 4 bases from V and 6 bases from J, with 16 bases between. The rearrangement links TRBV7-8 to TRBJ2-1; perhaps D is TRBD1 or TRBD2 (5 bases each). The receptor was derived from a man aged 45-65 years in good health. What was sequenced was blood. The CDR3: CASSSAGTSLNEQFF. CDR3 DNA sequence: TGTGCCAGCAGCTCAGCCGGGACCTCCCTCAATGAGCAGTTCTTC.